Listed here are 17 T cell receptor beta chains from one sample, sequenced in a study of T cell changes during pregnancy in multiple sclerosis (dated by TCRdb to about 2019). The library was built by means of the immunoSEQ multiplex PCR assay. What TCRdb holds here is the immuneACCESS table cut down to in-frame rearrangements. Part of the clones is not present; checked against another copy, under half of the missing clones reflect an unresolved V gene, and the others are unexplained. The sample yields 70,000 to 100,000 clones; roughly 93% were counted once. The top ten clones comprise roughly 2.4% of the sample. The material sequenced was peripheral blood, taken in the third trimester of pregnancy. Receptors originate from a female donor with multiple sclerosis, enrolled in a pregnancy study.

The CDR3 is CASSMGTSGIRVEQYF. CDR3 DNA sequence: TGTGCCAGTAGTATGGGGACTAGCGGGATTCGCGTCGAGCAGTACTTC. The V and J genes are TRBV19 and TRBJ2-7, with 13 bases that match TRBD2. Trimming removed 3 bases from V and 6 bases from J; junction bases left unmatched: 8. Germline V CDR1 and CDR2: LNHDA, SQIVND (reference sequence). The CDR3 is 16 amino acids.

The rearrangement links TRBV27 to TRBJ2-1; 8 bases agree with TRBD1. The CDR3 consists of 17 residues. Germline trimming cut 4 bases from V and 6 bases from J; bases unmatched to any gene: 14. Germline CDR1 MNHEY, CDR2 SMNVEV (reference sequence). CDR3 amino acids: CASSYPLTGVRGNEQFF. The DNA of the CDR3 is TGTGCCAGCAGTTACCCATTGACAGGGGTCAGAGGCAATGAGCAGTTCTTC.

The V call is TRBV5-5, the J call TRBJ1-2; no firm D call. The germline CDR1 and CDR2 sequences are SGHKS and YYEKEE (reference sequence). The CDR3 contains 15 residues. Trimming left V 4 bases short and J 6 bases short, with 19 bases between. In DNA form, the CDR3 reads TGTGCCAGCAGCCTATGGGTTGGGGTGGAGGATGGCTACACCTTC. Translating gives CASSLWVGVEDGYTF.

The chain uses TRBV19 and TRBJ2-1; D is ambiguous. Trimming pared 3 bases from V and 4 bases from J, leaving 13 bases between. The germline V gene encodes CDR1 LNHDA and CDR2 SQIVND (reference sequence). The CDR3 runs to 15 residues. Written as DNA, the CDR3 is TGTGCCAGTAGTATGGGCTTTGGGTCATACAATGAGCAGTTCTTC. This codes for CASSMGFGSYNEQFF. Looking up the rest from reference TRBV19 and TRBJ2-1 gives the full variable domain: DGGITQSPKYLFRKEGQNVTLSCEQNLNHDAMYWYRQDPGQGLRLIYYSQIVNDFQKGDIAEGYSVSREKKESFPLTVTSAQKNPTAFYLCASSMGFGSYNEQFFGPGTRLTVL.

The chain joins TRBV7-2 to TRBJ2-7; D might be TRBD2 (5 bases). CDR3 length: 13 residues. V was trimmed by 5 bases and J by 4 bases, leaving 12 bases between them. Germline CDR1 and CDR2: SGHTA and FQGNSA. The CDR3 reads CASSESGGYEQYF. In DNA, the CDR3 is TGTGCCAGCAGCGAGAGCGGAGGATACGAGCAGTACTTC.

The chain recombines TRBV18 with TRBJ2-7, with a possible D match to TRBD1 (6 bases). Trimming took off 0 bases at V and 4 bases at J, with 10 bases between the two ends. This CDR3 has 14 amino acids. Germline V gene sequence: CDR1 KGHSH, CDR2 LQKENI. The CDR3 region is CASSPPGQPYEQYF. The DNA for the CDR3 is TGTGCCAGCTCACCACCCGGACAGCCTTACGAGCAGTACTTC.

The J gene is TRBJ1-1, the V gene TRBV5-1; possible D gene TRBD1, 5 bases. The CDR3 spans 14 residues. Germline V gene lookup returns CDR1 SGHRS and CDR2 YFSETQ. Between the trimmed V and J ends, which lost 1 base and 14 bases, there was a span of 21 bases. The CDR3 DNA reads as TGCGCCAGCAGCTTGCGGGGGGAAGAGGTGGTTGCGTTCTTT. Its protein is CASSLRGEEVVAFF.

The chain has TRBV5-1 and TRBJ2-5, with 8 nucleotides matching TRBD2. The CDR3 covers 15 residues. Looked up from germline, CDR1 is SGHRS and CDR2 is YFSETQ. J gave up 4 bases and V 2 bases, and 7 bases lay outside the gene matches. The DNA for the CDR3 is TGCGCCAGCAGCTTCCGGGGGGGGCAGGTAGAGACCCAGTACTTC. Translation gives CASSFRGGQVETQYF.

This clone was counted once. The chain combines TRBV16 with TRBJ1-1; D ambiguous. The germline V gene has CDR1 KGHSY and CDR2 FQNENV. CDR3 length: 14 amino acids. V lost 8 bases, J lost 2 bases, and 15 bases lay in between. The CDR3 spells CASVGGELNTEAFF. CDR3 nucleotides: TGTGCCAGCGTCGGCGGAGAACTAAACACTGAAGCTTTCTTT.

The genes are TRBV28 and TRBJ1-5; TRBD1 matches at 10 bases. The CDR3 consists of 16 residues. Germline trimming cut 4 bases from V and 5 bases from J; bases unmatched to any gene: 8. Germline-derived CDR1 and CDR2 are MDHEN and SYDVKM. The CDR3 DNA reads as TGTGCCAGCAGTTCTCTTTGGGACAGGGGATATCAGCCCCAGCATTTT. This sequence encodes CASSSLWDRGYQPQHF. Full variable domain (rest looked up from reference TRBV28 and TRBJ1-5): DVKVTQSSRYLVKRTGEKVFLECVQDMDHENMFWYRQDPGLGLRLIYFSYDVKMKEKGDIPEGYSVSREKKERFSLILESASTNQTSMYLCASSSLWDRGYQPQHFGDGTRLSIL.

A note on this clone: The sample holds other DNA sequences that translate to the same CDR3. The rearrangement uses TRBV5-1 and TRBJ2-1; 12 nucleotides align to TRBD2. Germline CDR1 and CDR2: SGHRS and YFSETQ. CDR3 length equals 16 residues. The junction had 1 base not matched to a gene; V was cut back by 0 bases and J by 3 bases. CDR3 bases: TGCGCCAGCAGCTTGGCACTAGCGGGAGGCTACAATGAGCAGTTCTTC. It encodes CASSLALAGGYNEQFF.

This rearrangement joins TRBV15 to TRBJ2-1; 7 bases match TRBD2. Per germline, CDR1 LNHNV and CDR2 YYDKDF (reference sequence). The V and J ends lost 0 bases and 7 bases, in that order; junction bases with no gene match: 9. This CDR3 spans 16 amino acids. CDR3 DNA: TGTGCCACCAGCAGAGATCGGGGGACTACATATAATGAGCAGTTCTTC. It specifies CATSRDRGTTYNEQFF.

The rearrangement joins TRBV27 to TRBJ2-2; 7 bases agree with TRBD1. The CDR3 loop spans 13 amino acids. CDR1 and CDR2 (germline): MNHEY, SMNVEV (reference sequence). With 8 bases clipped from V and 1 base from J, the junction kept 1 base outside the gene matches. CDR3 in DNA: TGTGCCAGCCGGACAGGGAACACCGGGGAGCTGTTTTTT. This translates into CASRTGNTGELFF.

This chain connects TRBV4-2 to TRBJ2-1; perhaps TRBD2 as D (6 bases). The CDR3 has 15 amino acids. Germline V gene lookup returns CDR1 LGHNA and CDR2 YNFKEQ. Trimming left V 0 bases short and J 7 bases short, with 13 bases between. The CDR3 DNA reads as TGTGCCAGCAGCCAAGACTTGCTGGGAGGAAATGAGCAGTTCTTC. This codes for CASSQDLLGGNEQFF.

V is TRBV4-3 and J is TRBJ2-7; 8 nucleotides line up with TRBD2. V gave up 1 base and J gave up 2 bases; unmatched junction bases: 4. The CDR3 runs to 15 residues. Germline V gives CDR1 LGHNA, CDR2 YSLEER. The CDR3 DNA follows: TGCGCCAGCAGCCAAGCAACTAGCGGTACCTACGAGCAGTACTTC. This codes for CASSQATSGTYEQYF.

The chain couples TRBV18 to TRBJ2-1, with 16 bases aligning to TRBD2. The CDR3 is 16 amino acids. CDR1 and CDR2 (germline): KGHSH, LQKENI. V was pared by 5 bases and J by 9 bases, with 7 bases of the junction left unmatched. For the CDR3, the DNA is TGTGCCAGCTCAACGGGACTAGCGGGAGGGCCAGGTGAGCAGTTCTTC. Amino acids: CASSTGLAGGPGEQFF.

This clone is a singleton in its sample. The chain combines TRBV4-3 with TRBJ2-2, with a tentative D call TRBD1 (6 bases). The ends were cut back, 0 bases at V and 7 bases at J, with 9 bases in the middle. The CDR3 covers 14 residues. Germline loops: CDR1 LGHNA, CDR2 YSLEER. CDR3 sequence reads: CASSQEWTVGELFF. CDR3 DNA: TGCGCCAGCAGCCAAGAGTGGACAGTCGGGGAGCTGTTTTTT.